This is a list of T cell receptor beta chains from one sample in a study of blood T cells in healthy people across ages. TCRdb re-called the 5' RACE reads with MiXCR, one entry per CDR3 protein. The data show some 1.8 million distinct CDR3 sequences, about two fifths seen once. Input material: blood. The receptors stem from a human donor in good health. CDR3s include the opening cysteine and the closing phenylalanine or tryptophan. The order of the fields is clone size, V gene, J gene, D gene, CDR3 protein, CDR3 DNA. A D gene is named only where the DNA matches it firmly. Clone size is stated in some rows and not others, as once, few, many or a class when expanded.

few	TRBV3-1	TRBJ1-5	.	CASSQGGGRGGNQPQHF	TGTGCCAGCAGCCAAGGAGGTGGTAGGGGTGGCAATCAGCCCCAGCATTTT
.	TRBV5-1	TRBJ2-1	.	CASSLGGGSNEQFF	TGTGCCAGCAGCTTAGGCGGGGGCTCGAATGAGCAGTTCTTC
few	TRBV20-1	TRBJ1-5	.	CSADWGMGQPQHF	TGCAGTGCTGACTGGGGGATGGGTCAGCCCCAGCATTTT
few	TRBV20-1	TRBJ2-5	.	CSADIARQAETQYF	TGCAGTGCTGACATTGCTCGACAGGCAGAGACCCAGTACTTC
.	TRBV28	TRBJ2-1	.	CASSRAGSSINEQFF	TGTGCCAGCAGTAGGGCGGGCTCCTCCATCAATGAGCAGTTCTTC
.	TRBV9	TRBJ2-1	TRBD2	CVSSVGNLWLAGGREQFF	TGTGTCAGCAGCGTAGGAAATCTTTGGCTAGCGGGGGGGCGCGAGCAGTTCTTC
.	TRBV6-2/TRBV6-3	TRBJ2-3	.	CASRSRRIADTQYF	TGTGCCAGCAGATCCAGGAGGATAGCAGATACGCAGTATTTT
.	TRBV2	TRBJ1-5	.	CASSIYENQPQHF	TGTGCCAGCAGTATTTACGAGAATCAGCCCCAGCATTTT
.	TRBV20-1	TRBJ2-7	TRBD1	CSARLPLSSQGAVWSYEQYF	TGCAGTGCTAGATTACCGCTATCATCTCAGGGGGCGGTATGGTCCTACGAGCAGTACTTC
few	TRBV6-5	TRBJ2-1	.	CASRLDPYNEQFF	TGTGCCAGCAGGCTAGACCCGTACAATGAGCAGTTCTTC
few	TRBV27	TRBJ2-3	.	CASSLLGALLDTQYF	TGTGCCAGCAGTTTACTAGGGGCCCTTTTGGATACGCAGTATTTT
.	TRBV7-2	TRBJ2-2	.	CASSPVGRGELFF	TGTGCCAGCAGCCCGGTTGGGCGCGGGGAGCTGTTTTTT
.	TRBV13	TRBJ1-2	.	CASSLRGRSRTNYGYTF	TGTGCCAGCAGTTTGCGCGGCCGCTCCCGAACTAACTATGGCTACACCTTC
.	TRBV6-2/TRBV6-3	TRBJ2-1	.	CASNPRRNRAQPYNEQFF	TGTGCCAGCAATCCCCGAAGAAACAGGGCCCAACCCTACAATGAGCAGTTCTTC
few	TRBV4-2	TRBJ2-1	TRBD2	CASSHLSGGAHEQFF	TGTGCCAGCAGCCACCTTAGCGGGGGGGCACATGAGCAGTTCTTC
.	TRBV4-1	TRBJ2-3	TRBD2	CASSRSGGARYTQYF	TGCGCCAGCAGCCGTAGCGGGGGGGCCCGATATACGCAGTATTTT
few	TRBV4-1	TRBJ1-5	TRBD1	CASSQVTGGISQPQHF	TGCGCCAGCAGCCAAGTGACAGGGGGGATAAGCCAGCCCCAGCATTTT
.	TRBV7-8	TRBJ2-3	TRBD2	CASSSYRLADHTDTQYF	TGTGCCAGCAGCTCTTACAGACTAGCGGATCACACAGATACGCAGTATTTT
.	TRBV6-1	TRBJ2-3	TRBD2	CASSDASGGAGTQYF	TGTGCCAGCAGTGATGCTAGCGGGGGGGCGGGTACGCAGTATTTT
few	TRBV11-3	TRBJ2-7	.	CVSSLGRTYEQYF	TGTGTCAGCAGCTTAGGTCGGACCTACGAGCAGTACTTC
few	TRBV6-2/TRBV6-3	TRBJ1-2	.	CASSLDIHYGYTF	TGTGCCAGCAGCCTGGACATACACTATGGCTACACCTTC
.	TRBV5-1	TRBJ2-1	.	CASRVVYNEQFF	TGCGCCAGCAGGGTAGTATACAATGAGCAGTTCTTC
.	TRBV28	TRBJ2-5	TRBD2	CASSGGFVGTETQYF	TGTGCCAGCAGCGGGGGGTTCGTGGGCACGGAGACCCAGTACTTC
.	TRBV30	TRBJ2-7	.	CARTSGFGYEQYF	TGTGCCAGGACCTCAGGGTTTGGCTACGAGCAGTACTTC
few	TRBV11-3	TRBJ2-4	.	CASSLNDDIQYF	TGTGCCAGCAGCTTGAACGACGACATTCAGTACTTC
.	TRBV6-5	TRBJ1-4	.	CASSPSALRKLFF	TGTGCCAGCAGCCCTTCCGCACTTCGAAAACTGTTTTTT
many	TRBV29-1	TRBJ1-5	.	CSVGGGSNQPQHF	TGCAGCGTTGGGGGTGGTAGCAATCAGCCCCAGCATTTT
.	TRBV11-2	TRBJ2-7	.	CASSLVARVYEQYF	TGTGCCAGCAGCTTAGTTGCCAGGGTCTACGAGCAGTACTTC
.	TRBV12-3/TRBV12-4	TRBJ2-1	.	CASSPLRWAYNEQFF	TGTGCCAGCAGCCCCCTCCGATGGGCCTACAATGAGCAGTTCTTC
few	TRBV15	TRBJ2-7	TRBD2	CATSRELTSGGQSSYEQYF	TGTGCCACCAGCAGAGAACTGACTAGCGGGGGCCAGAGCTCCTACGAGCAGTACTTC
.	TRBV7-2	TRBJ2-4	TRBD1	CASSWDRGVDIQYF	TGTGCCAGCAGCTGGGACAGGGGGGTGGACATTCAGTACTTC
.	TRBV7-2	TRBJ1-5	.	CASSLNGGADQPQHF	TGTGCCAGCAGCTTAAATGGGGGGGCGGATCAGCCCCAGCATTTT
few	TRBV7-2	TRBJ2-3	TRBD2	CASSLEDLAGGQDTQYF	TGTGCCAGCAGCTTAGAAGATTTAGCGGGGGGGCAAGATACGCAGTATTTT
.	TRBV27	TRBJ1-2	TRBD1	CASKEFSGQGYDGYTF	TGTGCCAGCAAAGAGTTCAGTGGACAGGGCTATGATGGCTACACCTTC
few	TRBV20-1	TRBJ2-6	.	CSALQAGSGANVLTF	TGCAGTGCTCTCCAGGCGGGCTCTGGGGCCAACGTCCTGACTTTC
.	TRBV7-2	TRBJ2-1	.	CASSLAGASWEQFF	TGTGCCAGCAGCTTAGCTGGGGCGAGCTGGGAGCAGTTCTTC
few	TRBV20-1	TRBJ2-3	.	CSARGDRTDTQYF	TGCAGTGCTAGAGGGGATCGCACAGATACGCAGTATTTT
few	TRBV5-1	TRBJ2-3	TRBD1	CASSPDRPSTDTQYF	TGCGCCAGCAGCCCGGACAGGCCCAGCACAGATACGCAGTATTTT